This T cell receptor beta chain came from a study of cytomegalovirus exposure and HLA in healthy donors. Notes on the study in general: TCR sequences were mostly rare, though some public TCRs occurred in many donors.

A multiplex PCR was run with 60 Vbeta primers and 13 Jbeta primers. Measured with immunoSEQ multiplex PCR; TCRdb has only the in-frame clones, and not every one. The sample has approximately 140,000 clones, roughly 88% seen once. The CDR3 runs to 19 residues. CDR1 and CDR2 from the germline V gene are LNHDA and SQIVND (reference sequence). V dropped 0 bases and J dropped 2 bases, with 22 bases sitting between them. Notes on this clone: Its antigen is not identified.

Sequenced input: PBMCs. The chain recombines TRBV19 with TRBJ1-2; D may be TRBD1 (6 bases). The sequence derives from a man aged 45-65 years in good health and CMV-seronegative. CDR3 DNA sequence: TGTGCCAGTAGTATAGATCCTTACGATCTGACAGGCAAAAACTATGGCTACACCTTC. Protein sequence: CASSIDPYDLTGKNYGYTF.